This is a list of T cell receptor beta chains from one sample in a study of T cells in Graves' hyperthyroidism and ophthalmopathy. TCRdb reprocessed the multiplex PCR reads via MiXCR and lists one record per CDR3 protein. Of 650,000 to 700,000 distinct CDR3 sequences in the sample, around 15% are singletons; the top ten hold about 14%. The sample consisted of blood. The receptor set was obtained from a man between 50 and 59 years old with Graves' hyperthyroidism. CDR3s leave out the opening cysteine and the closing phenylalanine or tryptophan.

v_gene	j_gene	CDR3aa
TRBV6-1	TRBJ2-5	ASAMSKWTGRETPY
TRBV19	TRBJ2-7	ASKGSPLDEQY
TRBV29-1	TRBJ2-3	SAGGGTDTQY
TRBV12-3/TRBV12-4	TRBJ2-2	ASSLKGTGELF
TRBV3-1	TRBJ2-3	ASSQELEFGTSGTDTQY
TRBV5-1	TRBJ2-1	ASSLSWWEGSYNEQF
TRBV28	TRBJ2-5	ASVRGDSQETQY
TRBV29-1	TRBJ2-2	SAPTSSGGELF
TRBV12-3/TRBV12-4	TRBJ2-5	ASSFNGQETQY
TRBV27	TRBJ2-3	ASSLNRDSRTDTQY
TRBV20-1	TRBJ1-5	SARDPTGNQPQH
TRBV5-1	TRBJ2-1	ASNPSGRDNEQF
TRBV5-1	TRBJ2-1	ASSSSWREQF
TRBV28	TRBJ1-1	ASSTVKAPQTEAF
TRBV11-2	TRBJ1-2	ASSLDRDSYT
TRBV7-9	TRBJ2-7	ASSLVDGAYEQY
TRBV4-3	TRBJ2-3	ASSQDRLTGSFADTQY
TRBV4-1	TRBJ2-5	ASSQDGGKETQY
TRBV5-1	TRBJ2-1	ASSLNLAGLSSYNEQF
TRBV19	TRBJ1-1	ASSTALPGQGGTEAF
TRBV6-6	TRBJ2-5	ASSYSVDGTQY
TRBV5-1	TRBJ1-2	ASSLWTEANYGYT
TRBV7-9	TRBJ2-1	ASSLGGSRDEQF
TRBV7-9	TRBJ2-2	ASSLARQNTGELF
TRBV7-8	TRBJ1-2	ASSFIRGSRHRGYYGYT
TRBV7-2	TRBJ2-3	ASSTGILAGVTDTQY
TRBV12-3/TRBV12-4	TRBJ2-7	ASSFRRCLSYEQY
TRBV6-1	TRBJ2-3	ASSVLAGSPTDTQY
TRBV11-2	TRBJ1-2	ASSQDSMGYGYT
TRBV29-1	TRBJ2-7	SVVIRVGEQY
TRBV6-2/TRBV6-3	TRBJ2-5	ASSYSGVEQETQY
TRBV4-1	TRBJ1-6	ASSQEWTDNNSPLH
TRBV7-9	TRBJ2-7	ASSLGVNSPYEQY
TRBV5-1	TRBJ2-2	ASSSSPGQTNTGELF
TRBV30	TRBJ1-4	AWSYGQGREKLF
TRBV5-1	TRBJ1-2	ASSLVVSQNSNYGYT
TRBV27	TRBJ2-1	ASRSQLGGGQF
TRBV28	TRBJ2-1	ASLRGASYNEQS
TRBV28	TRBJ1-2	ASGSSYGYT
TRBV30	TRBJ2-1	AWSVFGRAYNEQF
TRBV6-5	TRBJ2-5	ASSSRTGGDSETQY
TRBV12-5	TRBJ1-2	ASVPQGYYGYT